The 20 T cell receptor beta chains listed next were all sequenced from one sample in a study of chemoradiotherapy in HPV16-positive cancers. Produced via immunoSEQ multiplex PCR; TCRdb's table is partial and in-frame only. The sample carries about 7,000 clones, over 60% recorded once. This specimen was acquired from a patient who underwent chemoradiotherapy. Receptors were obtained from a human donor with HPV-associated anogenital cancer.

The J gene is TRBJ1-5, the V gene TRBV9; D gene unclear. Looked up from germline, CDR1 is SGDLS and CDR2 is YYNGEE. V was trimmed by 0 bases and J by 5 bases, leaving 12 bases between them. CDR3 length equals 15 residues. The CDR3 DNA sequence: TGTGCCAGCAGCGTAGCGGGTGAGGCAGATCAGCCCCAGCATTTT. It translates to CASSVAGEADQPQHF.

V is TRBV29-1 and J is TRBJ1-5, with a tentative D call TRBD1 (6 bases). Germline values: CDR1 SQVTM, CDR2 ANQGSEA. Trimming removed 6 bases at V and 6 bases at J, with 15 bases between. The CDR3 has 13 residues. DNA for the CDR3: TGCAGCGTAGAGGACAGTTTCGGTCAGCCCCAGCATTTT. Amino acid sequence: CSVEDSFGQPQHF.

The rearrangement uses TRBV30 and TRBJ1-4, with TRBD1 as a possible D gene (5 bases). CDR1 is GTSNPN and CDR2 is SVGIG in the germline V gene (reference sequence). CDR3 length equals 14 residues. V shed 2 bases and J shed 3 bases, with 10 bases lying between them. The CDR3 DNA is TGTGCCTGGAGTAATGGCAGGGCTAATGAAAAACTGTTTTTT. This gives the protein CAWSNGRANEKLFF.

The chain joins TRBV7-2 to TRBJ2-5; 7 bases are shared with TRBD1. The assigned J gene may be wrong: the sequence end matches TRBJ2-7 better. CDR1 is SGHTA and CDR2 is FQGNSA in the germline V gene. This CDR3 has 13 amino acids. CDR3 protein: CASSSIQGNEQYF. DNA for the CDR3: TGTGCCAGCAGCTCCATACAGGGGAACGAGCAGTACTTC.

The chain has TRBV7-3 and TRBJ1-1; D is unresolved. Trimming shortened V by 4 bases and J by 3 bases, and 12 bases separated the two germline ends. Germline V lookup: CDR1 SGHTA, CDR2 FQGTGA. The CDR3 is 14 amino acids. DNA for the CDR3: TGTGCCAGCAGCTCGACCCCTACGGACACTGAAGCTTTCTTT. This translates into CASSSTPTDTEAFF.

The chain combines TRBV6-5 with TRBJ2-5, with D possibly matching TRBD1 (6 bases). The J call may be mistaken, given a closer DNA end match to TRBJ2-7. This CDR3 spans 14 amino acids. The germline gives CDR1 MNHEY, CDR2 SVGAGI. The DNA for the CDR3 is TGTGCCAGCAGTCCTCCGACAGGCTTCGGCGAGCAGTACTTC. This gives the protein CASSPPTGFGEQYF.

The chain uses TRBV28 and TRBJ2-7, with a weak D call TRBD1 (5 bases). The CDR3 is made up of 15 amino acids. V was cut by 6 bases and J by 3 bases, with 18 bases left in between. Germline CDR1 and CDR2: MDHEN and SYDVKM. The CDR3 nucleotides are TGTGCCAGCAGCCCCAGGGATCTAGTTATCTACGAGCAGTACTTC. It encodes CASSPRDLVIYEQYF.

This rearrangement joins TRBV11-2 to TRBJ2-7, with unresolved D. V lost 4 bases and J lost 3, with 16 bases in between. The CDR3 sequence is 15 residues long. Germline lookup yields CDR1 SGHAT and CDR2 FQNNGV. The CDR3 coding sequence is TGTGCCAGCAGCTCCGGACGCAACTTAAACTACGAGCAGTACTTC. This codes for CASSSGRNLNYEQYF.

The chain is built from TRBV30 and TRBJ1-2; D is possibly TRBD1 (5 bases). Germline CDR1 GTSNPN, CDR2 SVGIG (reference sequence). The CDR3 loop spans 14 amino acids. V was cut by 3 bases and J by 8 bases, with 19 bases left in between. The CDR3 sequence: CAWRDGGGRVGYTF. CDR3 DNA: TGTGCCTGGAGGGATGGGGGGGGAAGAGTAGGCTACACCTTC.

The chain joins TRBV28 to TRBJ2-5; 13 bases fit TRBD2. The V gene end was trimmed by 6 bases and the J gene end by 2 bases; junction bases not matched to a gene: 3. Germline CDR1 and CDR2: MDHEN and SYDVKM. This CDR3 region has 15 residues. Here the CDR3 reads CASRRTSGRQETQYF. For the CDR3, the DNA is TGTGCCAGCAGACGGACTAGCGGGAGACAAGAGACCCAGTACTTC.

The chain carries TRBV27 and TRBJ1-1; no firm D call. Germline lookup yields CDR1 MNHEY and CDR2 SMNVEV (reference sequence). V was cut by 8 bases and J by 2 bases, with 12 bases left in between. The CDR3 sequence is 13 residues long. In DNA, the CDR3 is TGTGCCAGCTCAACACGACCAAACACTGAAGCTTTCTTT. It codes for CASSTRPNTEAFF.

This chain uses TRBV28 with TRBJ1-3; D not certain. There are 14 residues in the CDR3. From germline, CDR1 is MDHEN and CDR2 SYDVKM. Trimming cost V 5 bases and J 2 bases, with 10 bases left between them. CDR3 bases: TGTGCCAGCAGTAAGGGTATGACTGGAAACACCATATATTTT. This sequence encodes CASSKGMTGNTIYF.

The V and J genes are TRBV30 and TRBJ1-6; D perhaps matches TRBD1 (6 bases). The V end was cut by 4 bases, the J end by 0 bases, with 10 bases between. The germline V gene encodes CDR1 GTSNPN and CDR2 SVGIG (reference sequence). This CDR3 spans 15 amino acids. CDR3 in amino acids: CAWTTGSSYNSPLHF. The CDR3 region has the DNA TGTGCCTGGACCACAGGGAGCTCCTATAATTCACCCCTCCACTTT. The variable domain in full, completed from reference TRBV30 and TRBJ1-6, reads SQTIHQWPATLVQPVGSPLSLECTVEGTSNPNLYWYRQAAGRGLQLLFYSVGIGQISSEVPQNLSASRPQDRQFILSSKKLLLSDSGFYLCAWTTGSSYNSPLHFGNGTRLTVT.

V and J are TRBV6-1 and TRBJ1-2; D might be TRBD1 (5 bases). Looked up from germline, CDR1 is MNHNS and CDR2 is SASEGT. Trimming removed 7 bases from V and 8 bases from J, with 14 bases in between. The CDR3 spans 12 residues. The CDR3 loop reads CASMGGIGGYTF. In DNA form, the CDR3 reads TGTGCCAGCATGGGGGGAATCGGCGGCTACACCTTC.

CDR3 residues: CASSLPTGGTEAFF. The CDR3 nucleotides are TGTGCCAGCAGCTTACCTACAGGGGGCACTGAAGCTTTCTTT. This sequence joins TRBV13 and TRBJ1-1; 8 bases agree with TRBD1. The CDR3 totals 14 residues. Looked up from germline, CDR1 is PRHDT and CDR2 is FYEKMQ (reference sequence). V lost 2 bases and J lost 4; bases outside the gene matches: 3.

This clone was recorded only once. The chain is built from TRBV9 and TRBJ1-1; 12 nucleotides agree with TRBD1. V was clipped by 3 bases and J by 6 bases; unmatched bases: 6. The CDR3 spans 15 residues. CDR1 is SGDLS, CDR2 YYNGEE, per germline. CDR3 in DNA: TGTGCCAGCAGCGCATCGGGACAGGGGGCTTCTGAAGCTTTCTTT. Protein: CASSASGQGASEAFF. Using reference TRBV9 and TRBJ1-1 for the parts outside the CDR3, the full variable domain is DSGVTQTPKHLITATGQRVTLRCSPRSGDLSVYWYQQSLDQGLQFLIQYYNGEERAKGNILERFSAQQFPDLHSELNLSSLELGDSALYFCASSASGQGASEAFFGQGTRLTVV.

The gene calls are TRBV28 and TRBJ1-1; 9 positions agree with TRBD1. Germline V gives CDR1 MDHEN, CDR2 SYDVKM. V lost 3 bases to trimming and J lost 5 bases; unmatched junction nucleotides: 10. CDR3 length equals 16 residues. This CDR3 is CASSLGQGAPRTEAFF. CDR3 in DNA: TGTGCCAGCAGTTTGGGACAGGGCGCCCCGAGGACTGAAGCTTTCTTT.

The chain links TRBV28 to TRBJ2-3; the D is unclear. CDR3 length: 12 amino acids. V was pared by 8 bases and J by 0 bases, with 6 bases between. Germline loops: CDR1 MDHEN, CDR2 SYDVKM. CDR3 loop: CASGGSTDTQYF. The CDR3 bases are TGTGCCAGCGGTGGGAGCACAGATACGCAGTATTTT.

V is TRBV5-1 and J is TRBJ2-7; 11 bases are shared with TRBD1. The CDR3 sequence is 14 residues long. J lost 5 bases, V lost 4 bases, and 5 bases had no gene match. Germline CDR1 is SGHRS and CDR2 is YFSETQ. Here the CDR3 DNA reads TGCGCCAGCAGCGACCGGGACAGGGGGAACGAGCAGTACTTC. It encodes CASSDRDRGNEQYF.

The chain is built from TRBV6-1 and TRBJ2-6, with D perhaps TRBD1 (6 bases). Germline V gene sequence: CDR1 MNHNS, CDR2 SASEGT. The CDR3 runs 17 residues. V gave up 4 bases and J gave up 0 bases, with 13 bases separating them. The CDR3 DNA is TGTGCCAGCAGTGTCAGGACAGTCGGCTCTGGGGCCAACGTCCTGACTTTC. Its translation: CASSVRTVGSGANVLTF.